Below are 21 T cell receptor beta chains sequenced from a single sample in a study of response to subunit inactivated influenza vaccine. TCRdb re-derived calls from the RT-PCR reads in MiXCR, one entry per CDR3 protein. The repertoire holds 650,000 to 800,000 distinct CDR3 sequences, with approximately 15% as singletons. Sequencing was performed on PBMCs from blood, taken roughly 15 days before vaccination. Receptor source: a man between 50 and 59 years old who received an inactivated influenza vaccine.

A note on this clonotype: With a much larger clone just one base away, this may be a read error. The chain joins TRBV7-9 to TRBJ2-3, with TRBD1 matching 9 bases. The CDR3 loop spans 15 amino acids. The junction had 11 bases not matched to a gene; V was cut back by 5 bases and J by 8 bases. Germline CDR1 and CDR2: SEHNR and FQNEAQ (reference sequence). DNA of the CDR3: TGTGCCAGCAGCCGCTGGACAGGGGATTCAGGTACGCAGTATTTT. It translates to CASSRWTGDSGTQYF.

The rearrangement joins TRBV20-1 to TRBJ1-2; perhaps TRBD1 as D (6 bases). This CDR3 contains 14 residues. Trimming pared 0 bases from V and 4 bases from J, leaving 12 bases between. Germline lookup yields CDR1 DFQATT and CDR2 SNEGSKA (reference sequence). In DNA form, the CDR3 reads TGCAGTGCTAGAGATCAACAAGGGGGCTATGGCTACACCTTC. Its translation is CSARDQQGGYGYTF.

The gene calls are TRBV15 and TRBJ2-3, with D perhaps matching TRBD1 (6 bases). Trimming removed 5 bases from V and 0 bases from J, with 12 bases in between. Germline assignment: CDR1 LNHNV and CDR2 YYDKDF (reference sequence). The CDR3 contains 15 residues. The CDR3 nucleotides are TGTGCCACCAGCCCATGGACAGTAAGCACAGATACGCAGTATTTT. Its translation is CATSPWTVSTDTQYF.

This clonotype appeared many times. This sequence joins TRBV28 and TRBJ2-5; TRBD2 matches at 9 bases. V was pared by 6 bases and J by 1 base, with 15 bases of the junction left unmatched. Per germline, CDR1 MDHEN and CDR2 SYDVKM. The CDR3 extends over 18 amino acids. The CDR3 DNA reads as TGTGCCAGCAGCCCTCTCGTTTTAGCGGGGGCCTCCCAAGAGACCCAGTACTTC. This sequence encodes CASSPLVLAGASQETQYF.

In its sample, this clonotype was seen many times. CDR3 DNA sequence: TGTGCCAGCAGCCAAGCGAGGACAGGCAATCAGCCCCAGCATTTT. As protein: CASSQARTGNQPQHF. The chain couples TRBV14 to TRBJ1-5, with D possibly matching TRBD1 (6 bases). Germline-derived CDR1 and CDR2 are SGHDN and FVKESK. This CDR3 region has 15 residues. Trimming took off 1 base at V and 2 bases at J, with 9 bases between the two ends.

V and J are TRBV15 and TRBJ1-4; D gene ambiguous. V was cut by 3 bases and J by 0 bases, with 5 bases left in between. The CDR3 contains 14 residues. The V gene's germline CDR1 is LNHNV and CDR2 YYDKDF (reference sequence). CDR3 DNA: TGTGCCACCAGCAGGGTCGCAACTAATGAAAAACTGTTTTTT. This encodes CATSRVATNEKLFF.

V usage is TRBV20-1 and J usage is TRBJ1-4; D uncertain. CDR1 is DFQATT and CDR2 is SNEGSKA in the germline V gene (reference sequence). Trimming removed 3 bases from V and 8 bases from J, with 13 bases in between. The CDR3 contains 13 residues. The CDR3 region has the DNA TGCAGTGCTAGTTTAGGGTACGGCGAAAAACTGTTTTTT. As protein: CSASLGYGEKLFF.

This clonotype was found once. The CDR3 loop is CASSYSLASTDTQYF. CDR3 DNA: TGTGCCAGCAGTTACTCGCTAGCCAGCACAGATACGCAGTATTTT. V gene TRBV6-2 or TRBV6-3 combines with J gene TRBJ2-3; possible D gene TRBD2, 5 bases. CDR1 MNHEY and CDR2 SVGEGT come from the germline V gene. V dropped 0 bases and J dropped 0 bases, with 7 bases sitting between them. The CDR3 consists of 15 residues.

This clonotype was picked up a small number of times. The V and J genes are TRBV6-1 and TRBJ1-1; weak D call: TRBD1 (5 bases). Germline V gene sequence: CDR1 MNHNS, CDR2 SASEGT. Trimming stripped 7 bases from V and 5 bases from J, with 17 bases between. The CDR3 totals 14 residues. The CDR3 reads CASKLDSIGTEAFF. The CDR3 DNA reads TGTGCCAGCAAACTTGACAGTATAGGGACTGAAGCTTTCTTT.

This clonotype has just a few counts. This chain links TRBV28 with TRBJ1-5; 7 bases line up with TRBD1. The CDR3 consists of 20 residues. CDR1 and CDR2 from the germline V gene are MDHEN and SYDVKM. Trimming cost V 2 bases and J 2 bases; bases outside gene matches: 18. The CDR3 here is CASSLGLRGRGFLGNQPQHF. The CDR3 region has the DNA TGTGCCAGCAGTTTAGGGTTACGTGGCAGGGGGTTTCTGGGCAATCAGCCCCAGCATTTT.

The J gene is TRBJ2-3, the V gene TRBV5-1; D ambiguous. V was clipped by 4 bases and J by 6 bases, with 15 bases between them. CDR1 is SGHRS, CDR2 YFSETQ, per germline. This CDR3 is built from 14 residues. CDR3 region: CASSDGARRDTQYF. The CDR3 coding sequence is TGCGCCAGCAGCGATGGAGCGAGGCGGGATACGCAGTATTTT. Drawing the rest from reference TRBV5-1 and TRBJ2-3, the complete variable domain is KAGVTQTPRYLIKTRGQQVTLSCSPISGHRSVSWYQQTPGQGLQFLFEYFSETQRNKGNFPGRFSGRQFSNSRSEMNVSTLELGDSALYLCASSDGARRDTQYFGPGTRLTVL.

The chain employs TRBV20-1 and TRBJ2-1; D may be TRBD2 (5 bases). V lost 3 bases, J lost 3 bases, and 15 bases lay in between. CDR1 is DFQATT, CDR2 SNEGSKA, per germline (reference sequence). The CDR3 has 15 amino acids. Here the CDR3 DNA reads TGCAGTGCTAGGGGAGAGCGGTTTCTCTACAATGAGCAGTTCTTC. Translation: CSARGERFLYNEQFF.

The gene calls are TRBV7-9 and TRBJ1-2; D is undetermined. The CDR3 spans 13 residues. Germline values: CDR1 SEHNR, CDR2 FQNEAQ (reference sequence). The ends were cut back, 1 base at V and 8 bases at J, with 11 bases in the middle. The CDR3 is CASSLVGPGGYTF. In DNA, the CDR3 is TGTGCCAGCAGCTTAGTCGGACCCGGGGGCTACACCTTC.

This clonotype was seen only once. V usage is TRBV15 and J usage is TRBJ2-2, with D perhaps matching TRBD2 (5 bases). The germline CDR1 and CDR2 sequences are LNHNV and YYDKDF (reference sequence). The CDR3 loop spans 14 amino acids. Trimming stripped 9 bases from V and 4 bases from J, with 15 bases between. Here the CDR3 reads CATAGGRGTGELFF. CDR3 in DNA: TGTGCCACGGCTGGCGGGCGTGGCACCGGGGAGCTGTTTTTT. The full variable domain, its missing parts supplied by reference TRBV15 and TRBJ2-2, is DAMVIQNPRYQVTQFGKPVTLSCSQTLNHNVMYWYQQKSSQAPKLLFHYYDKDFNNEADTPDNFQSRRPNTSFCFLDIRSPGLGDTAMYLCATAGGRGTGELFFGEGSRLTVL.

CDR3 residues: CASRDLGGETQYF. CDR3 DNA sequence: TGCGCCAGCAGGGATTTGGGGGGAGAGACCCAGTACTTC. The J gene is TRBJ2-5, the V gene TRBV5-1, with D possibly matching TRBD2 (6 bases). Trimming removed 5 bases from V and 4 bases from J, with 12 bases in between. In germline, CDR1 is SGHRS, CDR2 YFSETQ. This CDR3 region has 13 residues.

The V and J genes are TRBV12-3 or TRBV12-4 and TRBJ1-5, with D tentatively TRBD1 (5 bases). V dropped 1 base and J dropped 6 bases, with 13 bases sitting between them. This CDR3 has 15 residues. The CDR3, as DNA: TGTGCCAGCAGTTTAGGCGGCAGGGAGGGTCAGCCCCAGCATTTT. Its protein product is CASSLGGREGQPQHF.

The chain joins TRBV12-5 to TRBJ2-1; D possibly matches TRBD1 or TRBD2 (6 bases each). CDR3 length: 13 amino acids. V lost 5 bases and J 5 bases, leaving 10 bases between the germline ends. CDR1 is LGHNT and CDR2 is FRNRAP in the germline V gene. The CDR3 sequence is CASGLGGHNEQFF. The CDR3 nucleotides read TGTGCTAGTGGTCTCGGGGGCCACAATGAGCAGTTCTTC. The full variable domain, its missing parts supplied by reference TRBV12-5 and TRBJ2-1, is DARVTQTPRHKVTEMGQEVTMRCQPILGHNTVFWYRQTMMQGLELLAYFRNRAPLDDSGMPKDRFSAEMPDATLATLKIQPSEPRDSAVYFCASGLGGHNEQFFGPGTRLTVL.

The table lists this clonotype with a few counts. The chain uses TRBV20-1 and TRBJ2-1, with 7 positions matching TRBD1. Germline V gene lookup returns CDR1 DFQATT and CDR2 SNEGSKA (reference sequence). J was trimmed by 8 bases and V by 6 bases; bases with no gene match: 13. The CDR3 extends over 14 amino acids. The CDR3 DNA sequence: TGCAGTGCCCACAAGTCCCGGGACAGAGATGAGCAGTTCTTC. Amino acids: CSAHKSRDRDEQFF.

The CDR3 loop reads CASSRTAGYEQYF. The CDR3 nucleotides read TGCGCCAGCAGCCGAACAGCGGGGTACGAGCAGTACTTC. The chain has TRBV4-3 and TRBJ2-7, with 7 bases fitting TRBD2. The germline CDR1 and CDR2 sequences are LGHNA and YSLEER. The CDR3 consists of 13 residues. The V and J ends lost 4 bases and 4 bases, in that order; junction bases with no gene match: 4.

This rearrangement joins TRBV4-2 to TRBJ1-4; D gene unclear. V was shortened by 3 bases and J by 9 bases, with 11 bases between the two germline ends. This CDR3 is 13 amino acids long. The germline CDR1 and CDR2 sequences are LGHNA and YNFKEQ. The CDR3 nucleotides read TGTGCCAGCAGCCAGGCTGGAATGAAAAAACTGTTTTTT. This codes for CASSQAGMKKLFF.

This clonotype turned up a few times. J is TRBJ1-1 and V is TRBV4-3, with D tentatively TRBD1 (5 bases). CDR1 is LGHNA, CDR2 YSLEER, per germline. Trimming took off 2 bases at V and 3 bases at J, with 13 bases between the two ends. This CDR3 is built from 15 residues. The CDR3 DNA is TGCGCCAGCAGCCAAAAAGACCGGGGGGACACTGAAGCTTTCTTT. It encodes CASSQKDRGDTEAFF.